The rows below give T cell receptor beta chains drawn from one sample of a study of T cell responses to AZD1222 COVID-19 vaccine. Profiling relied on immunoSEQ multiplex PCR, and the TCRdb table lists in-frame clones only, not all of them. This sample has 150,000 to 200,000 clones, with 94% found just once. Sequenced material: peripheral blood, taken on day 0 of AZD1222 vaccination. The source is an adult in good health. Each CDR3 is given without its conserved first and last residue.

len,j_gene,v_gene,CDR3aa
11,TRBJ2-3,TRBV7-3,ASSATPTDTQY
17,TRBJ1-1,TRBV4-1,ASSQEIGKGVWRGTEAF
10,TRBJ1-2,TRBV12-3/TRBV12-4,ASSLRGAGYT
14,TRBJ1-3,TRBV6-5,ASSYDRGNSGNTIY
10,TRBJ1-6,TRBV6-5,ARGTGSGPLH
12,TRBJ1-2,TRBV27,ASSQGTALYGYT
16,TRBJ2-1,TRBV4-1,ASSLGLAGGPKGNEQF
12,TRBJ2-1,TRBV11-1,ASSPREIAGGQF
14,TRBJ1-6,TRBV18,ASSQQGPLNDSPLH
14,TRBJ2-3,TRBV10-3,AISLGTSGDWDTQY
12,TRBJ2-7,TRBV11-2,ASSSRDTAYEQY
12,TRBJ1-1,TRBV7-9,ASSLGQGDTEAF
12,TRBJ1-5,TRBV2,ASTGGQQNQPQH
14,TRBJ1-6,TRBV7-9,ASSGPTSSYNSPLH
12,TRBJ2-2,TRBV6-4,ASSPNLNTGELF
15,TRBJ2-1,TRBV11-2,ASSLDDVMSSYNEQF
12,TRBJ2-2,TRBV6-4,ASQPGAETGELF
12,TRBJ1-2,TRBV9,ASSVWGNNYGYT
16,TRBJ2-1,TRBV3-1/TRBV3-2,ASSQDPSGLAGLHEQF
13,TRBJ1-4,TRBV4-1,ASSQAGNLNEKLF
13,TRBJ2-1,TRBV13,ASSLRGGRYNEQF
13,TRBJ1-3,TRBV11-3,ASSPGGSSGNTIY
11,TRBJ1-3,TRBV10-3,AATSFSGNTIY
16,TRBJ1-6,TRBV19,ASSIYGGTKFRNSPLH
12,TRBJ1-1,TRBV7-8,ASSLVTPSLEAF
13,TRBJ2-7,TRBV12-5,ASGSLQGATYEQY
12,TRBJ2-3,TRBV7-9,ASSLRDAGDTQY
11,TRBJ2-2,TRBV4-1,ASSQGDYGELF
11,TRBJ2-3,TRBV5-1,ASGEKSTDTQY
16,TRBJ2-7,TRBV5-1,ASSLSAFSGRTSYEQY